The 2 T cell receptor beta chains reported below all come from one sample, sequenced in a study of CD8+CD57+ T cells in acquired aplastic anemia (dated by TCRdb to between 2018 and 2020). Flow cytometry had shown CD8+CD57+ cell expansion in the patients selected for sequencing. Data came from an Illumina HiSeq 2000. Genomic DNA was used as template for profiling of TCR beta VDJ combinations and CDR3 sequences. TCRdb trimmed the raw reads at Q25, called clones with MiXCR and kept productive beta chains. Each entry is one CDR3 protein sequence, shown with its most common DNA and genes. In this sample the table shows roughly 250,000 distinct CDR3 sequences, approximately 82% of which occur a single time. 40% to 50% of the sample is held by the ten biggest clonotypes. The sample comprised sorted CD4+, CD8+, or CD8+CD57+ T cells (not recorded which) from PBMCs. These receptors were obtained from a human donor with aplastic anemia.

On this clonotype: The missing conserved phenylalanine or tryptophan at the end of this CDR3 makes a read error likely. No DNA is shown, since the ends of the CDR3 on it are uncertain; the CDR3 is the one TCRdb lists. The chain uses TRBV2 and TRBJ2-3; the table assigns TRBD1, which was not confirmed against the DNA. Germline V gene data show CDR1 as SNHLY and CDR2 as FYNNEI. With termini counted, the CDR3 has 14 amino acids. The CDR3 loop reads CASSSGTDPQYFDS.

A remark on this clonotype: The germline gene is not matched at one end of the junction; a read error may be the cause. The V call is TRBV7-9, the J call TRBJ1-1; D gene ambiguous. CDR1 SEHNR and CDR2 FQNEAQ come from the germline V gene (reference sequence). CDR3 length equals 15 residues. The CDR3 nucleotides are TGTGCCAGCAGCACCGATCTGGCAAAGAACACTGTAGCTTTCTTT. Amino acid sequence: CASSTDLAKNTVAFF.